This TCR beta chain was recorded in a study of blood T cell repertoires in COVID-19. At the level of the study: Acute and convalescent COVID-19 specimens originated in the United States, Italy and Spain.

Authors' methods: Scientists estimated how many nucleated cells there were by amplifying reference gene primers. Only in-frame clones appear in the TCRdb table, and some are missing; sequencing was by immunoSEQ multiplex PCR. V, J and clone size derive from that table, while D and trimming were established from the DNA sequence. Among more than 85,000 clones, just over 85% were seen once, and the ten largest hold roughly 2.7%. Material: PBMCs or T cells enriched from blood (not recorded which). The receptor's source is a woman aged 45-65 years who had recovered from COVID-19.

The CDR3 sequence: CASSLLPGSTEAFF. CDR3 sequence (DNA): TGTGCCAGCAGCTTATTACCGGGATCCACTGAAGCTTTCTTT. The rearrangement links TRBV7-3 to TRBJ1-1; D gene unclear. This CDR3 has 14 residues. V shed 2 bases and J shed 4 bases, with 11 bases lying between them. Germline CDR1 SGHTA, CDR2 FQGTGA.